Below, 29 T cell receptor beta chains from the same sample are listed, as sequenced in a study of PD-L1 blockade in urothelial cancer. Assay: immunoSEQ multiplex PCR; the TCRdb copy retains only in-frame clones and omits some. The sample records more than 45,000 clones, about 90% being singletons. The sample consisted of PBMCs, taken around atezolizumab (anti-PD-L1) treatment. The receptors stem from a man aged 60-69 years with urothelial cancer.

The chain carries TRBV6-4 and TRBJ2-3, with 7 bases aligning to TRBD1. Germline CDR1 is MRHNA and CDR2 is SNTAGT. CDR3 length equals 15 residues. The J segment lost 4 bases and the V segment lost 0 bases, leaving 4 bases of the junction unmatched. CDR3 sequence: CASSDSAGGSDTQYF. CDR3 DNA sequence: TGTGCCAGCAGTGACTCGGCAGGGGGATCAGATACGCAGTATTTT.

The chain uses TRBV5-4 and TRBJ2-1, with D perhaps matching TRBD2 (6 bases). The CDR3 runs to 14 residues. Looked up from germline, CDR1 is SGHNT and CDR2 is YYREEE (reference sequence). Trimming pared 1 base from V and 7 bases from J, leaving 12 bases between. CDR3 amino acids: CASSLSRAGNEQFF. In nucleotides, the CDR3 is TGTGCCAGCAGCTTGTCCAGGGCGGGGAATGAGCAGTTCTTC.

CDR3 in amino acids: CASSLEHSQGLVQYF. CDR3 coding DNA: TGCGCCAGCAGCTTGGAACACTCGCAGGGCCTTGTGCAGTACTTC. V is TRBV5-1 and J is TRBJ2-7; maybe TRBD1 (5 bases). V dropped 0 bases and J dropped 9 bases, with 19 bases sitting between them. CDR1 is SGHRS and CDR2 is YFSETQ in the germline V gene. The CDR3 spans 15 residues.

This clone was detected only once. V gene TRBV29-1 combines with J gene TRBJ2-7, with 10 nucleotides matching TRBD1. Looked up from germline, CDR1 is SQVTM and CDR2 is ANQGSEA. The ends lost 7 bases at V and 6 bases at J; junction bases unmatched: 6. The CDR3 is made up of 12 amino acids. This CDR3 reads CSGGTGDLEQYF. The CDR3 region has the DNA TGCAGCGGGGGGACAGGGGACCTCGAGCAGTACTTC.

The chain recombines TRBV7-9 with TRBJ2-2; TRBD1 aligns across 7 bases. The CDR3 is 18 residues long. Germline assignment: CDR1 SEHNR and CDR2 FQNEAQ (reference sequence). J gave up 5 bases and V 4 bases, and 16 bases lay outside the gene matches. The CDR3 DNA sequence: TGTGCCAGCAGCTACCCAGGGGGTCCGACTTTGAGGACCGGGGAGCTGTTTTTT. Protein sequence: CASSYPGGPTLRTGELFF.

The chain carries TRBV18 and TRBJ2-5, with 9 bases matching TRBD1. V lost 3 bases and J lost 1; bases outside the gene matches: 3. Germline-derived CDR1 and CDR2 are KGHSH and LQKENI. The CDR3 is made up of 15 amino acids. This chain's CDR3 is CASSPGTGLQETQYF. The CDR3 region has the DNA TGTGCCAGCTCACCTGGGACAGGGCTCCAAGAGACCCAGTACTTC.

V is TRBV9 and J is TRBJ1-4; 7 bases map to TRBD1. With 3 bases clipped from V and 7 bases from J, the junction kept 12 bases outside the gene matches. Looked up from germline, CDR1 is SGDLS and CDR2 is YYNGEE. The CDR3 loop spans 16 amino acids. CDR3 nucleotide sequence: TGTGCCAGCAGCGCAGGTTCCGGGACAGCCGCTGAAAAACTGTTTTTT. It yields the protein CASSAGSGTAAEKLFF.

This chain connects TRBV28 to TRBJ1-2; possible D gene TRBD1, 5 bases. With 7 bases removed from V and 3 bases from J, the gap between germline ends came to 12 bases. The CDR3 loop spans 13 amino acids. The germline V gene has CDR1 MDHEN and CDR2 SYDVKM. CDR3 residues: CASIQAQHYGYTF. The CDR3 DNA sequence: TGTGCCAGCATACAGGCCCAACACTATGGCTACACCTTC.

The sample holds one count of this clone. The CDR3 sequence is CASSEANTGFYGYTF. CDR3 nucleotide sequence: TGTGCCAGCAGTGAAGCGAACACGGGATTCTATGGCTACACCTTC. This chain joins TRBV6-1 and TRBJ1-2; no firm D call. From germline, CDR1 is MNHNS and CDR2 SASEGT. V shed 0 bases and J shed 4 bases, with 12 bases lying between them. The CDR3 is 15 residues long.

The chain combines TRBV19 with TRBJ1-4; D might be TRBD1 (6 bases). The germline V gene has CDR1 LNHDA and CDR2 SQIVND (reference sequence). The V end lost 8 bases, the J end lost 4 bases, and 11 bases lay between the germline ends. This CDR3 comprises 13 residues. Here the CDR3 reads CASGGQLNEKLFF. DNA for the CDR3: TGTGCCAGTGGAGGACAGCTTAATGAAAAACTGTTTTTT.

The chain links TRBV18 to TRBJ1-6; D is uncertain. The CDR3 length is 14 residues. Trimming took 5 bases from V and 5 from J, leaving 10 bases between them. The V gene's germline CDR1 is KGHSH and CDR2 LQKENI. For the CDR3, the DNA is TGTGCCAGCTCAAGTGGCCAAGATAATTCACCCCTCCACTTT. This encodes CASSSGQDNSPLHF. Full variable domain (remainder filled in from reference TRBV18 and TRBJ1-6): NAGVMQNPRHLVRRRGQEARLRCSPMKGHSHVYWYRQLPEEGLKFMVYLQKENIIDESGMPKERFSAEFPKEGPSILRIQQVVRGDSAAYFCASSSGQDNSPLHFGNGTRLTVT.

The chain uses TRBV18 and TRBJ2-2; 11 bases fit TRBD2. This CDR3 region has 16 residues. The germline V gene has CDR1 KGHSH and CDR2 LQKENI. With V trimmed by 3 bases and J by 2 bases, 2 bases remained unmatched. In nucleotides, the CDR3 is TGTGCCAGCTCACCCCTAGCGGGAGGCAACACCGGGGAGCTGTTTTTT. As protein: CASSPLAGGNTGELFF.

The chain uses TRBV29-1 and TRBJ2-5, with TRBD1 identical over 7 bases. This CDR3 is built from 15 residues. The V gene end was trimmed by 1 base and the J gene end by 5 bases; junction bases not matched to a gene: 10. Germline V gene sequence: CDR1 SQVTM, CDR2 ANQGSEA. CDR3 nucleotides: TGCAGCGTTGAAGCGTTTCCCGGGACAGCCGAGACCCAGTACTTC. Protein product: CSVEAFPGTAETQYF.

The chain is built from TRBV6-5 and TRBJ2-1, with 9 bases that match TRBD2. CDR3 length: 15 residues. The germline CDR1 and CDR2 sequences are MNHEY and SVGAGI. With 2 bases clipped from V and 1 base from J, the junction kept 0 bases outside the gene matches. The CDR3 loop is CASSYTSGSYNEQFF. The CDR3 DNA reads TGTGCCAGCAGTTACACTAGCGGGTCCTACAATGAGCAGTTCTTC.

This clone showed up just once. V gene TRBV6-5 combines with J gene TRBJ2-7; possibly TRBD2 for D (5 bases). The CDR3 is 16 amino acids. Trimming removed 0 bases at V and 1 base at J, with 13 bases between. Germline CDR1 MNHEY, CDR2 SVGAGI. The CDR3 region has the DNA TGTGCCAGCAGTTACTCCTCGTGGGGAGCGTCCTACGAGCAGTACTTC. Protein sequence: CASSYSSWGASYEQYF.

This chain uses TRBV7-2 with TRBJ2-7, with TRBD2 matching 12 bases. The CDR3 totals 13 residues. Germline CDR1 reads SGHTA; CDR2 reads FQGNSA. The V gene end was trimmed by 7 bases and the J gene end by 9 bases; junction bases not matched to a gene: 7. The CDR3 spells CASTPSGRAGQYF. The CDR3 DNA reads as TGTGCCAGCACCCCTAGCGGGAGGGCTGGGCAGTACTTC.

CDR3 residues: CASSSHRVSTEAFF. DNA for the CDR3: TGTGCCAGCAGCTCCCACAGGGTTTCCACTGAAGCTTTCTTT. The chain is built from TRBV7-3 and TRBJ1-1, with D perhaps TRBD1 (6 bases). Germline CDR1 and CDR2: SGHTA and FQGTGA. Trimming removed 4 bases at V and 4 bases at J, with 13 bases between. CDR3 size: 14 residues.

This clone was detected once. The chain combines TRBV28 with TRBJ2-7; 7 bases agree with TRBD1. The ends lost 2 bases at V and 1 base at J; junction bases unmatched: 2. Per the germline V gene, CDR1 is MDHEN and CDR2 is SYDVKM. The CDR3 has 14 amino acids. The CDR3 DNA reads as TGTGCCAGCAGTTTAATGGGACAGTCCTACGAGCAGTACTTC. Amino acids: CASSLMGQSYEQYF.

The chain has TRBV30 and TRBJ1-1; 9 nucleotides match TRBD1. CDR1 and CDR2 from the germline V gene are GTSNPN and SVGIG (reference sequence). The CDR3 totals 14 residues. V lost 0 bases to trimming and J lost 4 bases; unmatched junction nucleotides: 3. Here the CDR3 reads CAWSVLQGATEAFF. In DNA form, the CDR3 reads TGTGCCTGGAGTGTACTACAGGGGGCCACTGAAGCTTTCTTT.

The V and J genes are TRBV18 and TRBJ2-3; 8 nucleotides align to TRBD2. The germline V gene encodes CDR1 KGHSH and CDR2 LQKENI. V lost 1 base and J lost 3; bases outside the gene matches: 6. The CDR3 length is 16 residues. CDR3 loop: CASSPRREGQTDTQYF. CDR3 DNA: TGTGCCAGCTCACCACGTCGGGAGGGCCAGACAGATACGCAGTATTTT.

This chain joins TRBV7-6 and TRBJ1-1; D possibly corresponds to TRBD1 (6 bases). The CDR3 extends over 13 amino acids. V shed 4 bases and J shed 3 bases, with 9 bases lying between them. CDR1 is SGHVS, CDR2 FNYEAQ, per germline. As DNA, the CDR3 is TGTGCCAGCAGCTCCAGACAGGACACTGAAGCTTTCTTT. Translation: CASSSRQDTEAFF.

The chain combines TRBV9 with TRBJ2-5, with TRBD2 matching 8 bases. The CDR3 covers 14 residues. Trimming at V came to 2 bases and at J to 5 bases, leaving 5 bases not matched to a gene. CDR1 SGDLS and CDR2 YYNGEE come from the germline V gene. The CDR3 reads CASSVGGVLETQYF. DNA of the CDR3: TGTGCCAGCAGCGTCGGGGGGGTGCTGGAGACCCAGTACTTC.

The chain combines TRBV7-2 with TRBJ2-7, with 8 bases identical to TRBD1. Trimming at V came to 4 bases and at J to 7 bases, leaving 12 bases not matched to a gene. CDR3 length: 15 residues. In germline, CDR1 is SGHTA, CDR2 FQGNSA. CDR3 nucleotides: TGTGCCAGCAGCTCCATCCGGGACAGGCCTTGGGAGCAGTACTTC. It is translated as CASSSIRDRPWEQYF.

The J gene is TRBJ2-1, the V gene TRBV13, with D hard to call. The CDR3 length is 14 residues. Trimming stripped 0 bases from V and 9 bases from J, with 12 bases between. From germline, CDR1 is PRHDT and CDR2 FYEKMQ (reference sequence). This CDR3 reads CASSLGLVVSEQFF. The CDR3 region has the DNA TGTGCCAGCAGCTTAGGTCTTGTGGTCAGTGAGCAGTTCTTC.

As for this clone: The junction does not match germline at one end; this may be a read error. The V and J genes are TRBV6-4 and TRBJ2-7; perhaps TRBD1 as D (6 bases). Germline CDR1 is MRHNA and CDR2 is SNTAGT. CDR3 length: 12 residues. For the CDR3, the DNA is TGTGCCAGCAGTGGCCCGACAGGTCTCAGGCACTTC. Translating it yields CASSGPTGLRHF.

V gene TRBV2 combines with J gene TRBJ2-1, with D uncertain. V lost 6 bases and J 6 bases, leaving 3 bases between the germline ends. This CDR3 is 10 amino acids long. Germline V gives CDR1 SNHLY, CDR2 FYNNEI. DNA of the CDR3: TGTGCCAGCAGCCTCAATGAGCAGTTCTTC. This gives the protein CASSLNEQFF. Using reference TRBV2 and TRBJ2-1 for the parts outside the CDR3, the full variable domain is EPEVTQTPSHQVTQMGQEVILRCVPISNHLYFYWYRQILGQKVEFLVSFYNNEISEKSEIFDDQFSVERPDGSNFTLKIRSTKLEDSAMYFCASSLNEQFFGPGTRLTVL.

The chain has TRBV21-1 and TRBJ2-1; the DNA was not compared with TRBD2, the D call given in the table. TRBV21-1 is a pseudogene locus. This CDR3 is built from 17 residues. CDR3 residues: CASTVQAGLRPYNEQFF. The CDR3 DNA follows: TGTGCCAGCACAGTCCAGGCGGGACTTAGGCCCTACAATGAGCAGTTCTTC.

CDR3 nucleotide sequence: TGTGCCAGCAGCTTGCTGGGGACTCTACTGTACGAGCAGTACTTC. Translation gives CASSLLGTLLYEQYF. The chain carries TRBV5-8 and TRBJ2-7; D possibly corresponds to TRBD2 (6 bases). The CDR3 totals 15 residues. Between the trimmed V and J ends, which lost 1 base and 4 bases, there was a span of 15 bases. The germline V gene has CDR1 SGHTS and CDR2 YDEGEE.

The chain combines TRBV19 with TRBJ2-1; 11 bases line up with TRBD2. With 8 bases clipped from V and 4 bases from J, the junction kept 7 bases outside the gene matches. There are 15 residues in the CDR3. CDR1 and CDR2 from the germline V gene are LNHDA and SQIVND (reference sequence). CDR3 nucleotide sequence: TGTGCCAGTTGGACTAGCGGGTTATCATACAATGAGCAGTTCTTC. Protein sequence: CASWTSGLSYNEQFF. The whole variable domain, remainder taken from reference TRBV19 and TRBJ2-1, is DGGITQSPKYLFRKEGQNVTLSCEQNLNHDAMYWYRQDPGQGLRLIYYSQIVNDFQKGDIAEGYSVSREKKESFPLTVTSAQKNPTAFYLCASWTSGLSYNEQFFGPGTRLTVL.